This T cell receptor beta chain was found in a study of post-analysis software for immune sequencing data. Study-level information: Relapsing-remitting, secondary progressive and progressive-relapsing multiple sclerosis were all included among the disease courses.

Findings and limits, study-wide: Strong co-clustering by F measure linked samples that shared a preparation batch. Multiple sclerosis was associated with a significant reduction in normalized Chao1 diversity relative to controls. Patients carried five TRBV segments more frequently than controls did, and TRBV5-6, TRBV5-1 and TRBV20-1 were among them.

Researchers reported that TCR beta cDNA libraries carried unique molecular identifiers. Starting from about 0.94 to 9.7 million T cells, the study yielded hundreds of thousands of cDNA molecules. MiXCR, run by TCRdb on the PCR reads, gives a single entry per CDR3 protein. Of a few hundred thousand distinct CDR3 sequences listed, 30% to 45% are singletons. Trimming cost V 5 bases and J 0 bases, with 15 bases left between them. Germline CDR1 SGHRS, CDR2 YFSETQ. This CDR3 has 15 amino acids. To note about this clonotype: Its antigen is as yet unknown.

The gene calls are TRBV5-1 and TRBJ2-7; D possibly corresponds to TRBD1 (6 bases). The clonotype comes from a girl aged 5-17 years with multiple sclerosis. Sequencing input: blood. The CDR3 DNA reads as TGCGCCAGCAGAAGGATAGGGGACAACTCCTACGAGCAGTACTTC. Protein product: CASRRIGDNSYEQYF.